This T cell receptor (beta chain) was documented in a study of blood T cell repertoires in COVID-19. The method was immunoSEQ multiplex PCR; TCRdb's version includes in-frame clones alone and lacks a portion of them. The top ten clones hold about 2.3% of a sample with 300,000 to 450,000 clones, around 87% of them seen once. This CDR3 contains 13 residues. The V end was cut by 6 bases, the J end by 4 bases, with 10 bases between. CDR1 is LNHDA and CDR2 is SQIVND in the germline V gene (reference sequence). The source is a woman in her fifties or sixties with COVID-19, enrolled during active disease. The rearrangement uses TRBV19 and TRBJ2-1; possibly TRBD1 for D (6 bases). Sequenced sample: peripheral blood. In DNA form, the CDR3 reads TGTGCCAGTAGAAAAACAGGGTACAATGAGCAGTTCTTC. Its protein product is CASRKTGYNEQFF.